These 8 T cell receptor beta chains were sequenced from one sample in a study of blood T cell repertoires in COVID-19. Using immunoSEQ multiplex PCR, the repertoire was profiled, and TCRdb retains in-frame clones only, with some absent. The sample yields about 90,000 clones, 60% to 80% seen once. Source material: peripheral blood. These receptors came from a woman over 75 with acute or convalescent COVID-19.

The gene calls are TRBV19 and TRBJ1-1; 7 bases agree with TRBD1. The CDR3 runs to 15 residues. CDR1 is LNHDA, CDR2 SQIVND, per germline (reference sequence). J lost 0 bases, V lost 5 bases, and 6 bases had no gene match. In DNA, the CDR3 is TGTGCCAGTAGTTACCCGGGACAGATGAACACTGAAGCTTTCTTT. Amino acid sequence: CASSYPGQMNTEAFF.

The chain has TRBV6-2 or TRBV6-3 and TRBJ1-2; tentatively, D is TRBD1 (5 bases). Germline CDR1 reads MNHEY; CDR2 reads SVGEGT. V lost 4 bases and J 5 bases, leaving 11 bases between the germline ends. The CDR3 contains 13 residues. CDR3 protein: CASSSGTLYGYTF. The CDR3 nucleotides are TGTGCCAGCAGTTCCGGGACTCTATATGGCTACACCTTC.

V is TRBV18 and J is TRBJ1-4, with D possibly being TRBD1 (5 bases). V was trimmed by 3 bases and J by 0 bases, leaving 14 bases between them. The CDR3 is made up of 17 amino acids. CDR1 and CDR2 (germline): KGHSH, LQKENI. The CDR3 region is CASSPRDGRTTNEKLFF. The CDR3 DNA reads TGTGCCAGCTCACCGCGGGACGGTAGGACAACTAATGAAAAACTGTTTTTT. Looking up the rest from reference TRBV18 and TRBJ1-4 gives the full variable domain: NAGVMQNPRHLVRRRGQEARLRCSPMKGHSHVYWYRQLPEEGLKFMVYLQKENIIDESGMPKERFSAEFPKEGPSILRIQQVVRGDSAAYFCASSPRDGRTTNEKLFFGSGTQLSVL.

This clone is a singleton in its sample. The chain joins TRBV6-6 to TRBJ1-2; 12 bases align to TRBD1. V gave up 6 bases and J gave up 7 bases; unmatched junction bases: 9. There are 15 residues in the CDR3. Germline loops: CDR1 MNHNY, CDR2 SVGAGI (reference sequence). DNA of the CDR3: TGTGCCAGCAGCCGGGGACAGGGGGCGCTAACTGGCTACACCTTC. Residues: CASSRGQGALTGYTF.

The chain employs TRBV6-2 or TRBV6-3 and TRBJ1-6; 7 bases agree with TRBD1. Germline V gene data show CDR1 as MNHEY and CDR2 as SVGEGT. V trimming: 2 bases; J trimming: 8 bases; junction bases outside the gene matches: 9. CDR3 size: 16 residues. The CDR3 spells CASSYVGGSSDSPLHF. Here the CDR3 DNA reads TGTGCCAGCAGTTACGTAGGGGGCTCTTCAGATTCACCCCTCCACTTT.

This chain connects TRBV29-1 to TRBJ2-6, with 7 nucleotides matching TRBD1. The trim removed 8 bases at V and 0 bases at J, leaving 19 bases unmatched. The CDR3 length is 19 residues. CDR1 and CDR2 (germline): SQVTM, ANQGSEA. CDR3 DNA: TGCAGCTCCACGGCCGCACTGGGACAGCTTGACTCTGGGGCCAACGTCCTGACTTTC. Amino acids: CSSTAALGQLDSGANVLTF. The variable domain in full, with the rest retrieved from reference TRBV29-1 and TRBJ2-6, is SAVISQKPSRDICQRGTSLTIQCQVDSQVTMMFWYRQQPGQSLTLIATANQGSEATYESGFVIDKFPISRPNLTFSTLTVSNMSPEDSSIYLCSSTAALGQLDSGANVLTFGAGSRLTVL.

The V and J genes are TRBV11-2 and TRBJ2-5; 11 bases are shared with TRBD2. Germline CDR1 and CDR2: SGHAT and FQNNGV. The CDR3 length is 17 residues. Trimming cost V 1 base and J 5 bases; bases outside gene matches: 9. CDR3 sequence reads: CASSLGLAGGSGETQYF. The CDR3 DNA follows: TGTGCCAGCAGCTTAGGCCTAGCGGGGGGCAGCGGTGAGACCCAGTACTTC.

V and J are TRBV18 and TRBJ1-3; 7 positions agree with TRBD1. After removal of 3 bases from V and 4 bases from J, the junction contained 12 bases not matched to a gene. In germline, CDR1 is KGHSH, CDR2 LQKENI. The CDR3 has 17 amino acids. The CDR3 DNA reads TGTGCCAGCTCACCTTTCAGGGGGGCAGGGGCCGGAAACACCATATATTTT. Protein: CASSPFRGAGAGNTIYF. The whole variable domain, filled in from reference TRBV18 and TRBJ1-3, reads NAGVMQNPRHLVRRRGQEARLRCSPMKGHSHVYWYRQLPEEGLKFMVYLQKENIIDESGMPKERFSAEFPKEGPSILRIQQVVRGDSAAYFCASSPFRGAGAGNTIYFGEGSWLTVV.